The 30 T cell receptor beta chains listed next were all sequenced from one sample in a study of shared clonotypes between healthy human individuals. The table came from immunoSEQ multiplex PCR; TCRdb's copy has only in-frame clones and leaves some out. This sample has 450,000 to 500,000 clones, with about 78% found just once. Material: PBMCs. The receptors were gathered from a woman in her forties in good health. Some clones in this sample may be carry-over from other donors' samples.

This chain connects TRBV6-1 to TRBJ2-5; 8 nucleotides line up with TRBD2. The CDR3 sequence is 19 residues long. Germline V gene sequence: CDR1 MNHNS, CDR2 SASEGT. After removal of 3 bases from V and 5 bases from J, the junction contained 20 bases not matched to a gene. This chain's CDR3 is CASSDEGRLSGRVLETQYF. The CDR3 DNA reads as TGTGCCAGCAGTGATGAAGGGCGACTAAGCGGGAGAGTACTGGAGACCCAGTACTTC.

This chain uses TRBV30 with TRBJ1-1; tentatively, D is TRBD1 (5 bases). The CDR3 consists of 13 residues. Trimming took off 5 bases at V and 0 bases at J, with 10 bases between the two ends. In germline, CDR1 is GTSNPN, CDR2 SVGIG (reference sequence). In DNA, the CDR3 is TGTGCCTGGGCGCGGGGGATGAACACTGAAGCTTTCTTT. It encodes CAWARGMNTEAFF.

This clone was picked up one time. The V gene is TRBV28, the J gene TRBJ1-3; possibly TRBD1 for D (6 bases). The CDR3 sequence is 16 residues long. Germline CDR1 reads MDHEN; CDR2 reads SYDVKM. Trimming shortened V by 6 bases and J by 3 bases, and 18 bases separated the two germline ends. CDR3: CASSQGLVFFGNTIYF. The CDR3, as DNA: TGTGCCAGCAGCCAGGGGTTAGTTTTCTTTGGAAACACCATATATTTT.

The rearrangement uses TRBV19 and TRBJ2-1, with no clear D. The germline V and J ends were trimmed by 0 bases and 9 bases, with 9 bases remaining between them. The CDR3 totals 13 residues. Germline CDR1 is LNHDA and CDR2 is SQIVND (reference sequence). CDR3 in amino acids: CASSIDRKAEQFF. In DNA form, the CDR3 reads TGTGCCAGTAGTATAGATCGTAAGGCTGAGCAGTTCTTC. The whole variable domain, remainder taken from reference TRBV19 and TRBJ2-1, is DGGITQSPKYLFRKEGQNVTLSCEQNLNHDAMYWYRQDPGQGLRLIYYSQIVNDFQKGDIAEGYSVSREKKESFPLTVTSAQKNPTAFYLCASSIDRKAEQFFGPGTRLTVL.

The chain couples TRBV5-6 to TRBJ1-4; D remains ambiguous. The V end lost 3 bases, the J end lost 8 bases, and 14 bases lay between the germline ends. The CDR3 has 14 residues. The V gene's germline CDR1 is SGHDT and CDR2 YYEEEE. CDR3: CASSSRHRREKLFF. The DNA for the CDR3 is TGTGCCAGCAGCTCCCGACATAGGAGAGAAAAACTGTTTTTT.

The CDR3 reads CATRKMPRETQYF. CDR3 sequence (DNA): TGTGCCACCCGAAAAATGCCCCGGGAGACCCAGTACTTC. This rearrangement joins TRBV6-1 to TRBJ2-5; no clear D. V lost 10 bases, J lost 5 bases, and 17 bases lay in between. The CDR3 totals 13 residues. Germline V lookup: CDR1 MNHNS, CDR2 SASEGT.

This clone was counted once. This chain uses TRBV5-1 with TRBJ2-6; the D is unclear. There are 15 residues in the CDR3. V lost 3 bases, J lost 0 bases, and 7 bases lay in between. Germline CDR1 and CDR2: SGHRS and YFSETQ. CDR3 nucleotides: TGCGCCAGCAGCTCCACTCGCTCTGGGGCCAACGTCCTGACTTTC. Translated: CASSSTRSGANVLTF.

This sequence joins TRBV6-5 and TRBJ2-1; 9 nucleotides match TRBD1. This CDR3 region has 15 residues. Germline CDR1 MNHEY, CDR2 SVGAGI. The V gene end was trimmed by 5 bases and the J gene end by 7 bases; junction bases not matched to a gene: 9. The CDR3 spells CASSPLGTGRNEQFF. The CDR3 nucleotides read TGTGCCAGCAGTCCCCTCGGGACAGGGAGGAATGAGCAGTTCTTC.

The chain uses TRBV23-1 and TRBJ1-5, with no clear D. TRBV23-1 is reported as an ORF; its role is uncertain. CDR3 length: 15 residues. Trimming stripped 0 bases from V and 6 bases from J, with 12 bases between. CDR3 nucleotide sequence: TGCGCCAGCAGTCAATCTGAATGTTTATTTCAGCCCCAGCATTTT. Encoded protein: CASSQSECLFQPQHF.

Regarding this clone: The limits of the CDR3 on the DNA are not certain, so only TCRdb's listed CDR3 is given. The chain employs TRBV7-9 and TRBJ2-2; the table's D call of TRBD2 was not tested on the DNA. CDR1 is SEHNR, CDR2 FQNEAQ, per germline (reference sequence). The CDR3 extends over 15 residues, inclusive of both ends. The CDR3 reads CASSLVAGGTGELVF.

This sequence joins TRBV6-7 and TRBJ2-1; D is possibly TRBD1 (5 bases). TRBV6-7 is an ORF, and what it does is uncertain. V lost 6 bases and J lost 6, with 18 bases in between. The length of the CDR3 is 15 residues. CDR3 sequence reads: CASSQGQGVGNEQFF. DNA for the CDR3: TGTGCCAGCAGCCAAGGGCAGGGTGTAGGCAATGAGCAGTTCTTC.

This sequence joins TRBV18 and TRBJ2-7; D uncertain. Trimming shortened V by 1 base and J by 3 bases, and 22 bases separated the two germline ends. CDR3 size: 18 residues. In germline, CDR1 is KGHSH, CDR2 LQKENI. The CDR3 sequence: CASSPQPLLIVANYEQYF. The DNA for the CDR3 is TGTGCCAGCTCACCACAGCCGCTACTTATCGTGGCTAACTACGAGCAGTACTTC.

Concerning this clone: A far larger clone is one base from this, pointing to a likely read error. This sequence joins TRBV5-1 and TRBJ1-1; no definite D call. Germline V gene lookup returns CDR1 SGHRS and CDR2 YFSETQ. The CDR3 contains 13 residues. CDR3 sequence reads: CASSLELNTEALF. For the CDR3, the DNA is TGCGCCAGCAGCTTAGAGTTGAACACTGAAGCTCTCTTT.

V is TRBV2 and J is TRBJ2-1, with 9 bases fitting TRBD2. CDR1 and CDR2 (germline): SNHLY, FYNNEI. Trimming at V came to 7 bases and at J to 3 bases, leaving 7 bases not matched to a gene. This CDR3 region has 15 residues. CDR3 region: CASKRRLADYNEQFF. CDR3 bases: TGTGCCAGCAAGCGACGACTAGCGGACTACAATGAGCAGTTCTTC. The variable domain in full, completed from reference TRBV2 and TRBJ2-1, reads EPEVTQTPSHQVTQMGQEVILRCVPISNHLYFYWYRQILGQKVEFLVSFYNNEISEKSEIFDDQFSVERPDGSNFTLKIRSTKLEDSAMYFCASKRRLADYNEQFFGPGTRLTVL.

Concerning this clone itself: Other nucleotide sequences in the sample specify the same CDR3. The rearrangement joins TRBV30 to TRBJ2-5; D not resolved. The end of the DNA is better explained by TRBJ2-7, so the J call may be wrong. CDR3 size: 12 residues. The germline gives CDR1 GTSNPN, CDR2 SVGIG (reference sequence). For the CDR3, the DNA is TGTGCCTGGAGTGTTAGGGAATACGAGCAGTACTTC. This codes for CAWSVREYEQYF.

The chain carries TRBV6-4 and TRBJ1-5; a possible D gene is TRBD1 (6 bases). The germline V gene encodes CDR1 MRHNA and CDR2 SNTAGT. With 1 base removed from V and 3 bases from J, the gap between germline ends came to 22 bases. The CDR3 is made up of 19 amino acids. CDR3 loop: CASSDWPRGGKFNNQPQHF. DNA for the CDR3: TGTGCCAGCAGTGACTGGCCCCGTGGGGGCAAGTTTAACAATCAGCCCCAGCATTTT.

The chain is built from TRBV5-4 and TRBJ2-3, with TRBD2 identical over 10 bases. The CDR3 totals 15 residues. V was clipped by 1 base and J by 6 bases; unmatched bases: 5. Per germline, CDR1 SGHNT and CDR2 YYREEE (reference sequence). The CDR3 bases are TGTGCCAGCAGCTTGCTAGCGGGAGTGATTGATACGCAGTATTTT. Translated, it gives CASSLLAGVIDTQYF.

The J gene is TRBJ1-2, the V gene TRBV10-3, with TRBD1 identical over 9 bases. The CDR3 is 16 amino acids. Germline loops: CDR1 ENHRY, CDR2 SYGVKD. Losses at the gene ends were 6 bases for V and 5 bases for J; bases not matched to a gene: 13. CDR3 nucleotide sequence: TGTGCCATCAGCGAAAAAGGTCGGACAGGGGTTTATGGCTACACCTTC. Translation: CAISEKGRTGVYGYTF.

The V call is TRBV15, the J call TRBJ2-3; D is unresolved. The V end was cut by 1 base, the J end by 7 bases, with 6 bases between. CDR1 LNHNV and CDR2 YYDKDF come from the germline V gene (reference sequence). This CDR3 has 12 residues. CDR3 DNA: TGTGCCACCAGCAGAGGGCTGAATACGCAGTATTTT. As protein: CATSRGLNTQYF.

The chain couples TRBV4-1 to TRBJ1-5, with D possibly being TRBD1 (6 bases). CDR3 length equals 17 residues. V lost 0 bases to trimming and J lost 1 base, with 13 bases between them. The germline V gene encodes CDR1 MGHRA and CDR2 YSYEKL. Here the CDR3 DNA reads TGCGCCAGCAGCCAAGATAACCGGGGGCTAAGCAATCAGCCCCAGCATTTT. Translated: CASSQDNRGLSNQPQHF.

This rearrangement joins TRBV5-1 to TRBJ2-1; D is possibly TRBD2 (5 bases). The CDR3 has 13 residues. Germline V lookup: CDR1 SGHRS, CDR2 YFSETQ. Trimming shortened V by 0 bases and J by 9 bases, and 10 bases separated the two germline ends. The CDR3 DNA is TGCGCCAGCAGCTTGGTTCCCAGCGGTGAGCAGTTCTTC. Translation: CASSLVPSGEQFF.

The J gene is TRBJ2-1, the V gene TRBV7-8, with a tentative D call TRBD2 (5 bases). Germline CDR1 is SGHVS and CDR2 is FQNEAQ. With 5 bases removed from V and 9 bases from J, the gap between germline ends came to 17 bases. The CDR3 sequence is 14 residues long. CDR3 loop: CASSPLAQAVEQFF. The CDR3 DNA reads TGTGCCAGCAGCCCACTGGCCCAAGCGGTTGAGCAGTTCTTC.

The chain uses TRBV30 and TRBJ1-5; TRBD1 agrees at 7 bases. The CDR3 is made up of 13 amino acids. V gave up 5 bases and J gave up 3 bases; unmatched junction bases: 4. Germline CDR1 is GTSNPN and CDR2 is SVGIG (reference sequence). CDR3 sequence: CAWGGGPNQPQHF. As DNA, the CDR3 is TGTGCCTGGGGAGGGGGCCCCAATCAGCCCCAGCATTTT.

The CDR3 DNA reads as TGCGCCAGCAGTGATTCACAACAGGGGGCTGTGACTGAAGCTTTCTTT. Translation: CASSDSQQGAVTEAFF. This chain uses TRBV10-1 with TRBJ1-1; TRBD1 matches at 9 bases. CDR3 length equals 16 residues. V lost 3 bases, J lost 5 bases, and 10 bases stayed unmatched. The germline V gene has CDR1 WNHNN and CDR2 SYGVQD (reference sequence).

The rearrangement uses TRBV7-7 and TRBJ2-1, with D hard to call. Trimming shortened V by 5 bases and J by 7 bases, and 21 bases separated the two germline ends. The germline gives CDR1 SSHAT, CDR2 FNYEAQ (reference sequence). The CDR3 runs to 16 residues. In DNA form, the CDR3 reads TGTGCCAGCAGCCCCGGGCCCTCCCTGGGCCTAAATGAGCAGTTCTTC. It yields the protein CASSPGPSLGLNEQFF. Based on the CDR3 plus reference TRBV7-7 and TRBJ2-1, the full variable domain is GAGVSQSPRYKVTKRGQDVTLRCDPISSHATLYWYQQALGQGPEFLTYFNYEAQPDKSGLPSDRFSAERPEGSISTLTIQRTEQRDSAMYRCASSPGPSLGLNEQFFGPGTRLTVL.

This clone occurred once. This chain connects TRBV5-1 to TRBJ2-2; TRBD2 might be the D (6 bases). Trimming pared 4 bases from V and 7 bases from J, leaving 14 bases between. CDR3 length: 14 residues. Germline V lookup: CDR1 SGHRS, CDR2 YFSETQ. CDR3 nucleotides: TGCGCCAGCAGCGTGGACTACCTCGGCGGGGAGCTGTTTTTT. It yields the protein CASSVDYLGGELFF.

This chain uses TRBV25-1 with TRBJ1-3; D possibly corresponds to TRBD1 (6 bases). The V end was cut by 3 bases, the J end by 1 base, with 16 bases between. The CDR3 totals 17 residues. Germline-derived CDR1 and CDR2 are MGHDK and SYGVNS. The CDR3 protein is CASSEVNRVWSGNTIYF. DNA of the CDR3: TGTGCCAGCAGTGAGGTCAACAGGGTATGGTCTGGAAACACCATATATTTT.

The genes are TRBV29-1 and TRBJ2-7, with a tentative D call TRBD2 (6 bases). CDR1 is SQVTM, CDR2 ANQGSEA, per germline. The V end lost 4 bases, the J end lost 7 bases, and 17 bases lay between the germline ends. The CDR3 sequence is 13 residues long. This CDR3 reads CSVAWQGGGEQYF. The CDR3 DNA is TGCAGCGTTGCCTGGCAGGGAGGCGGTGAGCAGTACTTC.

Concerning this clone itself: A single base separates this from a much larger clone, so it may be a read error. The rearrangement links TRBV27 to TRBJ2-3; D is unclear. Looked up from germline, CDR1 is MNHEY and CDR2 is SMNVEV (reference sequence). The V and J ends lost 3 bases and 4 bases respectively, with 8 bases between them. CDR3 size: 13 residues. The CDR3 sequence: CASSFGWPDTQYF. DNA of the CDR3: TGTGCCAGCAGTTTCGGGTGGCCAGATACGCAGTATTTT.

This clone was counted between two and nine times. This sequence joins TRBV5-5 and TRBJ2-3; D remains unclear. Trimming took off 0 bases at V and 2 bases at J, with 10 bases between the two ends. From germline, CDR1 is SGHKS and CDR2 YYEKEE (reference sequence). This CDR3 is built from 15 residues. This CDR3 reads CASSLEGPPTDTQYF. As DNA, the CDR3 is TGTGCCAGCAGCTTGGAAGGGCCCCCCACAGATACGCAGTATTTT.